These 15 T cell receptor beta chains originate from one sample sequenced in a study of blood T cell repertoires in COVID-19. Profiled with immunoSEQ multiplex PCR; TCRdb holds only in-frame clones, not every one. The sample has roughly 290,000 clones; approximately 86% are singletons. The sequenced sample consisted of peripheral blood. The receptor set was obtained from a woman in her twenties or thirties who had recovered from COVID-19.

The chain employs TRBV3-1 (or the pseudogene TRBV3-2) and TRBJ2-7; no clear D. Germline V gene sequence: CDR1 LGHDT, CDR2 YNNKEL (reference sequence). Trimming took off 10 bases at V and 11 bases at J, with 9 bases between the two ends. This CDR3 is built from 8 residues. CDR3 sequence reads: CATFFEYF. The CDR3 bases are TGTGCCACCTTCTTTGAGTACTTC.

This rearrangement joins TRBV5-1 to TRBJ1-3, with 7 positions matching TRBD1. This CDR3 has 13 residues. Germline V gene sequence: CDR1 SGHRS, CDR2 YFSETQ. Losses at the gene ends were 6 bases for V and 3 bases for J; bases not matched to a gene: 3. Here the CDR3 DNA reads TGCGCCAGCATGGGGGACAGTGGAAACACCATATATTTT. This encodes CASMGDSGNTIYF.

The chain links TRBV6-5 to TRBJ2-2; TRBD2 matches at 8 bases. Germline CDR1 and CDR2: MNHEY and SVGAGI. The CDR3 is made up of 13 amino acids. The ends lost 6 bases at V and 6 bases at J; junction bases unmatched: 3. This chain's CDR3 is CASSRTSPGELFF. CDR3 nucleotide sequence: TGTGCCAGCAGCCGGACTAGCCCCGGGGAGCTGTTTTTT.

This rearrangement joins TRBV19 to TRBJ2-5; no clear D gene. The CDR3 runs to 13 residues. Trimming pared 10 bases from V and 2 bases from J, leaving 14 bases between. Germline CDR1 LNHDA, CDR2 SQIVND (reference sequence). The CDR3 DNA follows: TGTGCCACAGAGGAGAGATTACAAGAGACCCAGTACTTC. Amino acids: CATEERLQETQYF. The full variable domain, rest sourced from reference TRBV19 and TRBJ2-5, is DGGITQSPKYLFRKEGQNVTLSCEQNLNHDAMYWYRQDPGQGLRLIYYSQIVNDFQKGDIAEGYSVSREKKESFPLTVTSAQKNPTAFYLCATEERLQETQYFGPGTRLLVL.

The V gene is TRBV9, the J gene TRBJ1-6; maybe TRBD1 (6 bases). Trimming pared 0 bases from V and 4 bases from J, leaving 8 bases between. This CDR3 has 15 residues. Germline CDR1 is SGDLS and CDR2 is YYNGEE. As DNA, the CDR3 is TGTGCCAGCAGCGTAGCCGGACAGTATAATTCACCCCTCCACTTT. This gives the protein CASSVAGQYNSPLHF. The entire variable domain, with the rest obtained from reference TRBV9 and TRBJ1-6, is as follows: DSGVTQTPKHLITATGQRVTLRCSPRSGDLSVYWYQQSLDQGLQFLIQYYNGEERAKGNILERFSAQQFPDLHSELNLSSLELGDSALYFCASSVAGQYNSPLHFGNGTRLTVT.

The rearrangement uses TRBV27 and TRBJ1-1, with 12 nucleotides matching TRBD1. With 8 bases clipped from V and 0 bases from J, the junction kept 13 bases outside the gene matches. Germline CDR1 is MNHEY and CDR2 is SMNVEV (reference sequence). The CDR3 totals 18 residues. The CDR3 nucleotides are TGTGCCAGCTCCCCTGTCGGGACAGGGGGCTTCATGAACACTGAAGCTTTCTTT. Protein product: CASSPVGTGGFMNTEAFF.

The V gene is TRBV6-5, the J gene TRBJ1-4; D not certain. Deletions cut 6 bases from V and 8 bases from J, with 19 bases between. Germline CDR1 and CDR2: MNHEY and SVGAGI. The CDR3 is made up of 15 amino acids. CDR3: CASRPRGNIGEKLFF. The CDR3 DNA reads TGTGCCAGCAGGCCCCGAGGAAACATTGGCGAAAAACTGTTTTTT.

This clone has a handful of counts. The rearrangement links TRBV28 to TRBJ1-2, with D possibly TRBD1 on 6 matching bases. CDR1 and CDR2 (germline): MDHEN, SYDVKM. The CDR3 extends over 15 amino acids. V was trimmed by 4 bases and J by 5 bases, leaving 17 bases between them. The DNA for the CDR3 is TGTGCCAGCAGTTCAACCTTCGCTCAGGGGTATGGCTACACCTTC. Residues: CASSSTFAQGYGYTF.

This clone has only a few counts. The V and J genes are TRBV14 and TRBJ1-2; no clear D. This CDR3 is 13 amino acids long. Germline V gene sequence: CDR1 SGHDN, CDR2 FVKESK. V was pared by 4 bases and J by 2 bases, with 8 bases between. The chain's CDR3 is CASSPELNYGYTF. As DNA, the CDR3 is TGTGCCAGCAGCCCTGAACTCAACTATGGCTACACCTTC.

This chain uses TRBV18 with TRBJ2-5, with 10 bases identical to TRBD1. The CDR3 runs to 15 residues. J gave up 5 bases and V 0 bases, and 3 bases lay outside the gene matches. Per germline, CDR1 KGHSH and CDR2 LQKENI. The CDR3 DNA follows: TGTGCCAGCTCACCACCGACAGGGGGCGAGGAGACCCAGTACTTC. Amino acids: CASSPPTGGEETQYF.

This rearrangement joins TRBV11-2 to TRBJ2-3; tentative D call: TRBD1 (5 bases). This CDR3 comprises 15 residues. With 1 base removed from V and 6 bases from J, the gap between germline ends came to 14 bases. CDR1 is SGHAT and CDR2 is FQNNGV in the germline V gene. DNA of the CDR3: TGTGCCAGCAGCTTAGGAGACCGCCCAGGGGATACGCAGTATTTT. Its protein is CASSLGDRPGDTQYF.

The sample holds one count of this clone. The genes are TRBV9 and TRBJ2-7; possible D gene TRBD1, 6 bases. This CDR3 region has 15 residues. V lost 0 bases, J lost 2 bases, and 12 bases lay in between. Looked up from germline, CDR1 is SGDLS and CDR2 is YYNGEE. This CDR3 is CASSVDQQGPYEQYF. The CDR3 DNA is TGTGCCAGCAGCGTAGATCAGCAGGGGCCCTACGAGCAGTACTTC.

J is TRBJ2-1 and V is TRBV6-2 or TRBV6-3, with 9 bases identical to TRBD2. Trimming removed 5 bases from V and 5 bases from J; junction bases left unmatched: 19. The CDR3 covers 19 residues. Germline CDR1 is MNHEY and CDR2 is SVGEGT. CDR3: CASSKRVAGASSSHNEQFF. The CDR3 DNA follows: TGTGCCAGCAGTAAGAGGGTAGCGGGAGCAAGCAGCTCACACAATGAGCAGTTCTTC.

The chain employs TRBV5-4 and TRBJ2-7; D perhaps matches TRBD2 (6 bases). The V end lost 1 base, the J end lost 2 bases, and 13 bases lay between the germline ends. The CDR3 length is 15 residues. CDR1 is SGHNT and CDR2 is YYREEE in the germline V gene (reference sequence). CDR3 residues: CASSLRGGAPYEQYF. DNA of the CDR3: TGTGCCAGCAGCTTGAGGGGCGGGGCCCCCTACGAGCAGTACTTC.

This clone has a handful of counts. The chain uses TRBV6-6 and TRBJ1-2, with 12 bases aligning to TRBD1. The junction had 4 bases not matched to a gene; V was cut back by 5 bases and J by 6 bases. The germline V gene encodes CDR1 MNHNY and CDR2 SVGAGI (reference sequence). This CDR3 has 14 amino acids. The CDR3 loop is CASSTGQGAHGYTF. The CDR3 DNA sequence: TGTGCCAGCAGTACGGGACAGGGGGCGCATGGCTACACCTTC.